This TCR beta chain was identified in a study of T cell changes during pregnancy in multiple sclerosis. This CDR3 has 13 amino acids. Germline V gene data show CDR1 as MNHEY and CDR2 as SMNVEV (reference sequence). Deletions cut 6 bases from V and 7 bases from J, with 10 bases between. Produced via immunoSEQ multiplex PCR; TCRdb's table is partial and in-frame only. There are around 79,000 clones in the sample; 85% to 95% occur only once, and approximately 0.45% lies in the top ten. This sample comprised CD4+ T cells from peripheral blood mononuclear cells, obtained in the second trimester of pregnancy. This chain uses TRBV27 with TRBJ1-6; D not certain. This receptor was identified in a female donor with multiple sclerosis, enrolled in a pregnancy study. The CDR3 nucleotides are TGTGCCAGCAGGTCCAGTTTCAATTCACCCCTCCACTTT. Protein sequence: CASRSSFNSPLHF.